This entry concerns a single TCR beta chain. The antigen is undetermined. The data were taken from a study of cytomegalovirus exposure and HLA in healthy donors. General study findings and limits: In a later analysis, at a false discovery rate of 0.05, roughly 18,000 TCR beta sequences were associated with HLA alleles. Donor immune exposure was known only as CMV serostatus. The classifier reportedly diagnosed cytomegalovirus status with high specificity and sensitivity.

The J segment lost 6 bases and the V segment lost 6 bases, leaving 4 bases of the junction unmatched. In germline, CDR1 is SGHTA, CDR2 FQGTGA. The CDR3 contains 12 residues. The PCR employed 60 Vbeta primers together with 13 Jbeta primers. Libraries were prepared by immunoSEQ multiplex PCR; TCRdb keeps only in-frame clonotypes and omits some of them. The data contain fewer than 150,000 clones, approximately 80% of them singletons. The chain links TRBV7-3 to TRBJ2-7, with TRBD1 matching 8 bases. The sample consisted of PBMCs. The clonotype originates from a male donor in good health and CMV-seronegative. CDR3 residues: CASSDRGGEQYF. CDR3 sequence (DNA): TGTGCCAGCAGTGACAGGGGCGGCGAGCAGTACTTC.